This T cell receptor beta chain was documented in a study of early stage breast cancer tumors. The wider study: ER+/PR+/HER2- status applied to about 70% of the 16 invasive breast tumors.

Clones were read by immunoSEQ multiplex PCR, and TCRdb kept only the in-frame ones, dropping some. The sample yields nearly 70,000 clones, 65% to 85% seen once. CDR1 is SGHTA, CDR2 FQGNSA, per germline. V was trimmed by 5 bases and J by 3 bases, leaving 10 bases between them. CDR3 size: 14 residues. The sample was blood. The TCR originated in a person aged 40-50 years with breast cancer. The chain uses TRBV7-2 and TRBJ2-2; D unclear. Written as DNA, the CDR3 is TGTGCCAGCAGCGTTAGATACTACACCGGGGAGCTGTTTTTT. Residues: CASSVRYYTGELFF.